These 9 T cell receptor beta chains came from one sample sequenced in a study of blood T cells in healthy people across ages. A second PCR, run for roughly 7 to 12 cycles, used a sample-barcoded 5' primer plus a J-beta primer mix. One entry per CDR3 protein results from TCRdb running MiXCR on the 5' RACE reads. Here the sample spans around 970,000 distinct CDR3 sequences, roughly 47% being singletons. The sequenced material came from blood. These receptor sequences come from a woman aged 60-75 years in good health.

This clonotype was detected a few times. The V call is TRBV27, the J call TRBJ2-7; D call uncertain. V lost 8 bases to trimming and J lost 4 bases, with 15 bases between them. The CDR3 totals 13 residues. CDR1 MNHEY and CDR2 SMNVEV come from the germline V gene (reference sequence). The CDR3 here is CASQGLSMYEQYF. The CDR3 nucleotides are TGTGCCAGCCAAGGGCTCAGCATGTACGAGCAGTACTTC.

Concerning this clonotype itself: Just one base apart from a much larger clone, this may be a read error. The genes are TRBV6-6 and TRBJ2-7, with a weak D call TRBD2 (6 bases). V lost 7 bases to trimming and J lost 6 bases, with 13 bases between them. Germline lookup yields CDR1 MNHNY and CDR2 SVGAGI (reference sequence). This CDR3 region has 12 residues. The CDR3 bases are TGTGCCAGCAATTATTCGGGAGCCGAGCAGTACTTC. This encodes CASNYSGAEQYF.

The chain has TRBV7-3 and TRBJ2-7; 8 bases fit TRBD2. Germline V gene sequence: CDR1 SGHTA, CDR2 FQGTGA. After removal of 5 bases from V and 4 bases from J, the junction contained 16 bases not matched to a gene. This CDR3 has 17 residues. CDR3 DNA sequence: TGTGCCAGCAGCCAAATCAATACCGGGACTAGAGGGTACGAGCAGTACTTC. Translation gives CASSQINTGTRGYEQYF.

This clonotype was seen ten or more times. The rearrangement uses TRBV3-1 and TRBJ2-7, with 7 bases identical to TRBD1. V trimming: 6 bases; J trimming: 3 bases; junction bases outside the gene matches: 2. Germline CDR1 reads LGHDT; CDR2 reads YNNKEL (reference sequence). CDR3 size: 12 residues. The CDR3 DNA is TGTGCCAGCAGTCAGGGGGTCTACGAGCAGTACTTC. Translating it yields CASSQGVYEQYF.

CDR3 DNA: TGTGCCATCAGTGACCCCAGGATTAGCGGCCTTACTGATACGCAGTATTTT. It translates to CAISDPRISGLTDTQYF. This chain connects TRBV10-3 to TRBJ2-3; D is perhaps TRBD2 (6 bases). Trimming left V 3 bases short and J 6 bases short, with 22 bases between. Germline V gene data show CDR1 as ENHRY and CDR2 as SYGVKD. The CDR3 sequence is 17 residues long.

As DNA, the CDR3 is TGTGCCAGCAGTTTTGGAGTTTTGAACACTGAAGCTTTCTTT. Protein: CASSFGVLNTEAFF. The V gene is TRBV27, the J gene TRBJ1-1; D call uncertain. V dropped 3 bases and J dropped 0 bases, with 8 bases sitting between them. Germline V lookup: CDR1 MNHEY, CDR2 SMNVEV (reference sequence). There are 14 residues in the CDR3.

The J gene is TRBJ2-3, the V gene TRBV27; maybe TRBD2 (6 bases). V lost 6 bases, J lost 2 bases, and 18 bases lay in between. Germline V gene lookup returns CDR1 MNHEY and CDR2 SMNVEV (reference sequence). The CDR3 has 16 residues. The DNA for the CDR3 is TGTGCCAGCAGACTGCAGGCTAGCGAATACACAGATACGCAGTATTTT. Its translation: CASRLQASEYTDTQYF.

CDR3 residues: CASSTDGARHNEQFF. Here the CDR3 DNA reads TGCGCCAGCAGTACCGATGGGGCGCGGCACAATGAGCAGTTCTTC. The chain uses TRBV5-1 and TRBJ2-1; D may be TRBD1 (5 bases). Trimming left V 5 bases short and J 5 bases short, with 17 bases between. Germline V gene sequence: CDR1 SGHRS, CDR2 YFSETQ. The CDR3 is 15 residues long.

A single count supports this clonotype. The CDR3 reads CSAGIPLGRRDEQYF. The CDR3 nucleotides read TGCAGTGCTGGTATCCCACTCGGGAGAAGGGACGAGCAGTACTTC. The chain joins TRBV20-1 to TRBJ2-5, with a tentative D call TRBD2 (6 bases). The J call may be faulty, since TRBJ2-7 better matches the DNA end. The CDR3 covers 15 residues. Germline V CDR1 and CDR2: DFQATT, SNEGSKA (reference sequence).